Listed here is a single TCR beta chain. Its specificity is not known. The data derive from a study of T cells in localized non-small cell lung cancer. Data came from immunoSEQ multiplex PCR; TCRdb stores just in-frame clones and leaves some out. The table lists tens of thousands of clones, almost 85% of them singletons, with roughly 14% in the top ten. Findings and limits, study-wide: Median detection of top 100 tumor clones in adjacent lung was 57 clones. It was uninvolved adjacent lung that showed the highest T cell clonality, exceeding tumor.

The germline gives CDR1 KGHSH, CDR2 LQKENI. Trimming shortened V by 2 bases and J by 4 bases, and 11 bases separated the two germline ends. CDR3 length equals 15 residues. The starting material was peripheral blood, obtained before any cancer treatment. V gene TRBV18 combines with J gene TRBJ2-2, with a tentative D call TRBD2 (5 bases). The TCR comes from an older female donor with stage I lung adenocarcinoma. The DNA for the CDR3 is TGTGCCAGCTCACCAATCGGGGATCGCACCGGGGAGCTGTTTTTT. It encodes CASSPIGDRTGELFF.